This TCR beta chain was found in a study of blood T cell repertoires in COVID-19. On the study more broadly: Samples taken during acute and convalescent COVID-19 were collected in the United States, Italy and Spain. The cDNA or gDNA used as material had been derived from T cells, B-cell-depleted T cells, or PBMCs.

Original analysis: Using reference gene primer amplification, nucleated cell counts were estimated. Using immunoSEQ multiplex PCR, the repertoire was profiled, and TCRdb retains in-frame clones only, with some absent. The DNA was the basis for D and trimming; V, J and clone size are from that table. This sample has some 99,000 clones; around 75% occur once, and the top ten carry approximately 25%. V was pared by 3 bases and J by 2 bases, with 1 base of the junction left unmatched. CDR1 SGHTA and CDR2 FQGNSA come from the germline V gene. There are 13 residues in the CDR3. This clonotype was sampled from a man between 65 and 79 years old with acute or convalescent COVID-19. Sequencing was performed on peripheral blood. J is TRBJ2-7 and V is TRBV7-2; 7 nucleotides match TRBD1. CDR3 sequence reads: CASSFQGAYEQYF. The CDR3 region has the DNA TGTGCCAGCAGCTTCCAGGGGGCCTACGAGCAGTACTTC.